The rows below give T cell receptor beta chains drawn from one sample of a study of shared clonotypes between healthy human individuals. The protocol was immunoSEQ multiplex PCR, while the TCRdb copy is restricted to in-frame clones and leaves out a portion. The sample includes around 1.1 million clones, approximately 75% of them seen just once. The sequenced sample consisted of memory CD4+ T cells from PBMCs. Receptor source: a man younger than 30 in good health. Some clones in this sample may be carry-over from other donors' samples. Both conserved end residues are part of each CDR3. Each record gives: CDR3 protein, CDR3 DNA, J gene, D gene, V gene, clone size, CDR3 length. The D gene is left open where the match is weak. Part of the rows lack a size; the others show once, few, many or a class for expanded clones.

CASSFAGGGADTQYF TGTGCCAGCAGCTTTGCAGGGGGCGGCGCAGATACGCAGTATTTT TRBJ2-3 TRBD1 TRBV5-4 NA 15
CASSLGQPTGGNTIYF TGCGCCAGCAGCTTGGGTCAGCCCACGGGAGGAAACACCATATATTTT TRBJ1-3 NA TRBV5-1 NA 16
CASSRRTGETGELFF TGTGCCAGCAGCCGCCGAACAGGAGAAACCGGGGAGCTGTTTTTT TRBJ2-2 NA TRBV4-2 many 15
CASSQVPGQSYGYTF TGTGCCAGCAGCCAAGTTCCGGGACAGTCCTATGGCTACACCTTC TRBJ1-2 TRBD1 TRBV4-2 NA 15
CASSLLGPQETQYF TGTGCCAGCAGTTTATTGGGTCCCCAAGAGACCCAGTACTTC TRBJ2-5 NA TRBV28 NA 14
CASSALAGGQETQYF TGTGCCAGCAGTGCGCTAGCGGGAGGACAAGAGACCCAGTACTTC TRBJ2-5 TRBD2 TRBV6-1 NA 15
CASSDSGGSNQPQHF TGTGCCAGCAGTGATTCAGGGGGCAGCAATCAGCCCCAGCATTTT TRBJ1-5 TRBD1 TRBV25-1 many 15
CASSPGGPGEQFF TGTGCCAGCAGTCCCGGGGGGCCCGGTGAGCAGTTCTTC TRBJ2-1 NA TRBV6-6 once 13
CASSFFRGQSGNTIYF TGTGCCAGCAGTTTTTTTCGGGGGCAGTCTGGAAACACCATATATTTT TRBJ1-3 NA TRBV28 NA 16
CASRTGVGANYGYTF TGTGCCAGCAGGACAGGGGTGGGAGCTAACTATGGCTACACCTTC TRBJ1-2 TRBD1 TRBV6-4 NA 15
CASSLFSREKLFF TGTGCCAGCAGCTTATTTTCCCGTGAAAAACTGTTTTTT TRBJ1-4 NA TRBV7-2 NA 13
CASSYALVYTEAFF TGTGCCAGCAGCTATGCCTTGGTGTACACTGAAGCTTTCTTT TRBJ1-1 NA TRBV6-9 few 14
CATNSGQFNQPQHF TGTGCCACCAATTCCGGACAGTTCAATCAGCCCCAGCATTTT TRBJ1-5 NA TRBV6-6 NA 14